Following are 16 T cell receptor beta chains from one sample sequenced in a study of Ad26.COV2.S vaccination and SARS-CoV-2 variants. Some clones are missing from TCRdb's copy, which holds only in-frame ones; the method was immunoSEQ multiplex PCR. Among 300,000 to 350,000 clones listed, 90% were seen once. As for treatment: some 20 received Ad26.COV2.S at low or high dose, single or two shots; five or six received placebo; per-sample allocation not given. The study sampled participants on day 63 after the first vaccine or placebo injection. Specimen: peripheral blood, collected in a trial of Ad26.COV2.S vaccine versus placebo. Receptors were obtained from a person aged 18-65 years who received the Ad26.COV2.S COVID-19 vaccine or a placebo.

A note on this clone: Other nucleotide sequences from this sample produce the same CDR3. This sequence joins TRBV18 and TRBJ1-5, with a tentative D call TRBD1 (6 bases). Germline V lookup: CDR1 KGHSH, CDR2 LQKENI. The CDR3 is 13 residues long. Trimming shortened V by 3 bases and J by 4 bases, and 7 bases separated the two germline ends. For the CDR3, the DNA is TGTGCCAGCTCACCCGACAGGAATCAGCCCCAGCATTTT. This translates into CASSPDRNQPQHF.

J is TRBJ2-7 and V is TRBV18; the D call may be TRBD1 or TRBD2 (6 bases each). The CDR3 totals 12 residues. Per the germline V gene, CDR1 is KGHSH and CDR2 is LQKENI. V lost 4 bases and J lost 3, with 7 bases in between. CDR3 amino acids: CASSQGGYEQYF. CDR3 DNA sequence: TGTGCCAGCTCACAGGGGGGCTACGAGCAGTACTTC.

The chain uses TRBV12-3 or TRBV12-4 and TRBJ1-4; D ambiguous. The CDR3 runs to 12 residues. The V gene lost 5 bases and the J gene lost 3 bases, with 4 bases spanning the gap. CDR3 in amino acids: CASSLPNEKLFF. CDR3 DNA: TGTGCCAGCAGTCTTCCTAATGAAAAACTGTTTTTT.

The chain couples TRBV7-2 to TRBJ2-7; 8 bases fit TRBD1. The CDR3 loop spans 15 amino acids. The germline V gene has CDR1 SGHTA and CDR2 FQGNSA. V trimming: 5 bases; J trimming: 5 bases; junction bases outside the gene matches: 11. This chain's CDR3 is CASSPNARTGNEQYF. CDR3 DNA sequence: TGTGCCAGCAGCCCTAACGCCCGGACAGGGAACGAGCAGTACTTC.

This sequence joins TRBV2 and TRBJ1-5; 9 bases fit TRBD1. This CDR3 comprises 13 residues. Germline CDR1 is SNHLY and CDR2 is FYNNEI. V shed 4 bases, J shed 7 bases, and the junction held 2 bases outside the gene matches. The CDR3 nucleotides are TGTGCCAGCAGTGGGACAGGGGACCAGCCCCAGCATTTT. Encoded protein: CASSGTGDQPQHF.

Only a few counts were recorded for this clone. This chain joins TRBV11-2 and TRBJ2-7; D call uncertain. CDR3 length: 15 amino acids. Germline CDR1 is SGHAT and CDR2 is FQNNGV. Deletions cut 0 bases from V and 7 bases from J, with 16 bases between. CDR3 in amino acids: CASSLDPLLLGEQYF. CDR3 coding DNA: TGTGCCAGCAGCTTAGATCCATTATTGTTGGGGGAGCAGTACTTC. The full variable domain, in which reference TRBV11-2 and TRBJ2-7 provide the parts outside the CDR3, is EAGVAQSPRYKIIEKRQSVAFWCNPISGHATLYWYQQILGQGPKLLIQFQNNGVVDDSQLPKDRFSAERLKGVDSTLKIQPAKLEDSAVYLCASSLDPLLLGEQYFGPGTRLTVT.

This chain connects TRBV2 to TRBJ2-1, with D possibly TRBD1 on 6 matching bases. Germline CDR1 SNHLY, CDR2 FYNNEI. The CDR3 extends over 14 amino acids. Trimming pared 5 bases from V and 0 bases from J, leaving 8 bases between. The CDR3 is CASSRGSSYNEQFF. The CDR3 DNA sequence: TGTGCCAGCAGTAGGGGGTCCTCCTACAATGAGCAGTTCTTC.

The rearrangement joins TRBV11-3 to TRBJ2-3; TRBD2 matches at 9 bases. Germline loops: CDR1 SGHNT, CDR2 YENEEA. V shed 5 bases, J shed 3 bases, and the junction held 0 bases outside the gene matches. This CDR3 has 13 residues. In DNA, the CDR3 is TGTGCCAGCAGCGGACTAGCGACAGATACGCAGTATTTT. Protein: CASSGLATDTQYF. Together with reference TRBV11-3 and TRBJ2-3, the CDR3 gives the full variable domain: EAGVVQSPRYKIIEKKQPVAFWCNPISGHNTLYWYLQNLGQGPELLIRYENEEAVDDSQLPKDRFSAERLKGVDSTLKIQPAELGDSAVYLCASSGLATDTQYFGPGTRLTVL.

This rearrangement joins TRBV9 to TRBJ1-6; D remains ambiguous. CDR1 is SGDLS and CDR2 is YYNGEE in the germline V gene. CDR3 length equals 16 residues. Trimming stripped 3 bases from V and 0 bases from J, with 10 bases between. CDR3 protein: CASSASLGSYNSPLHF. CDR3 nucleotide sequence: TGTGCCAGCAGCGCCTCCCTCGGCTCCTATAATTCACCCCTCCACTTT.

The chain recombines TRBV6-2 or TRBV6-3 with TRBJ1-2; 9 bases agree with TRBD1. Per the germline V gene, CDR1 is MNHEY and CDR2 is SVGEGT. The CDR3 totals 13 residues. Losses at the gene ends were 6 bases for V and 6 bases for J; bases not matched to a gene: 5. Written as DNA, the CDR3 is TGTGCCAGCAGCCGGGACAGGGTGGATGGCTACACCTTC. It yields the protein CASSRDRVDGYTF.

Only one count was recorded for this clone. The rearrangement joins TRBV19 to TRBJ1-1; the D gene is possibly TRBD1 (6 bases). Between the trimmed V and J ends, which lost 4 bases and 4 bases, there was a span of 16 bases. The CDR3 runs 15 residues. Germline assignment: CDR1 LNHDA and CDR2 SQIVND (reference sequence). Here the CDR3 reads CASSKGDHGGTEAFF. CDR3 in DNA: TGTGCCAGTAGTAAGGGGGACCACGGGGGCACTGAAGCTTTCTTT.

The V call is TRBV29-1, the J call TRBJ1-5, with unresolved D. This CDR3 comprises 13 residues. Per the germline V gene, CDR1 is SQVTM and CDR2 is ANQGSEA. With 6 bases removed from V and 1 base from J, the gap between germline ends came to 10 bases. CDR3 DNA sequence: TGCAGCGTAGTACAAGGGAGCAATCAGCCCCAGCATTTT. Its translation: CSVVQGSNQPQHF.

The rearrangement joins TRBV5-1 to TRBJ2-1, with D perhaps matching TRBD1 (5 bases). V lost 4 bases and J lost 4, with 9 bases in between. This CDR3 is built from 13 residues. CDR1 and CDR2 (germline): SGHRS, YFSETQ. The CDR3, as DNA: TGCGCCAGCAGCAAGGACAATTACAATGAGCAGTTCTTC. Translating it yields CASSKDNYNEQFF.

The chain is built from TRBV7-2 and TRBJ1-2; D ambiguous. The V and J ends lost 1 base and 3 bases respectively, with 9 bases between them. The CDR3 covers 14 residues. Germline CDR1 SGHTA, CDR2 FQGNSA. The CDR3 DNA sequence: TGTGCCAGCAGCTTAGTGTACAGAGACTATGGCTACACCTTC. It encodes CASSLVYRDYGYTF. Together with reference TRBV7-2 and TRBJ1-2, the CDR3 gives the full variable domain: GAGVSQSPSNKVTEKGKDVELRCDPISGHTALYWYRQSLGQGLEFLIYFQGNSAPDKSGLPSDRFSAERTGGSVSTLTIQRTQQEDSAVYLCASSLVYRDYGYTFGSGTRLTVV.

The chain combines TRBV5-6 with TRBJ1-1; D gene uncertain. The germline V and J ends were trimmed by 6 bases and 3 bases, with 21 bases remaining between them. The CDR3 consists of 16 residues. The germline V gene has CDR1 SGHDT and CDR2 YYEEEE. The CDR3 reads CASNRRPARVDTEAFF. CDR3 nucleotides: TGTGCCAGCAATCGGCGGCCGGCGAGGGTTGACACTGAAGCTTTCTTT.

Worth noting for this clone: The identical CDR3 is also encoded by other nucleotide sequences in the sample. Here the CDR3 reads CASSPSGAYGYTF. The DNA of the CDR3 is TGTGCCAGCTCACCTTCAGGGGCCTATGGCTACACCTTC. This chain connects TRBV18 to TRBJ1-2; D possibly corresponds to TRBD1 (6 bases). V was pared by 3 bases and J by 4 bases, with 9 bases between. Germline V gives CDR1 KGHSH, CDR2 LQKENI. The CDR3 consists of 13 residues.